In its sample, the clone carrying this T cell receptor (beta chain) was seen many times. The antigen is unknown. This sample is drawn from a study of neurological immune-mediated disorders. TCRdb used MiXCR to reprocess the 5' RACE reads, holding one entry per CDR3 protein. The data show around 23,000 distinct CDR3 sequences, 13% seen once. CDR3 length: 15 amino acids. Trimming removed 0 bases from V and 5 bases from J; junction bases left unmatched: 6. Germline assignment: CDR1 SGHTA and CDR2 FQGNSA. Study observations and caveats: None of the CDR3 amino acid sequences in expanded clones turned up in more than one subject, which points to private repertoires in all groups.

The clonotype originates from a middle-aged woman with HTLV-1-associated myelopathy (HAM/TSP). Sequencing was done on a sample of PBMCs. This chain uses TRBV7-2 with TRBJ2-5; 7 bases match TRBD1. The CDR3 DNA reads TGTGCCAGCAGCTTAGCGTGGGGGACAGAGGAGACCCAGTACTTC. Protein product: CASSLAWGTEETQYF.